What follows are 11 T cell receptor gamma chains derived from one specimen sequenced in a study of gammadelta T cells in human blood. TCRdb called clones anew from the RT-PCR reads with CATT. The table records about 500 gamma-chain clones, approximately 5% of them present only once. Input material: Vgamma9Vdelta2 gamma-delta T cells from fetal blood. The receptors shown here come from a human fetus.

The J gene is given as TRGJP, and the V gene is not called. This CDR3 region has 15 residues. CDR3 sequence (DNA): TGCTCAGGTGGTGGGCAAGAGTTGGGCAAAAAAATCAAGGTATTT. Amino acids: CSGGGQELGKKIKVF.

This clone was detected only a few times. J is TRGJ1 or TRGJ2 and V is TRGV9. Trimming took 3 bases from V and 0 from J; bases not matched to a gene: 5. The CDR3 has 14 residues. Germline V lookup: CDR1 GITISATS, CDR2 ISYDGTV (reference sequence). The CDR3 DNA is TGTGCCTTGTGGGAGCTTTCGAATTATTATAAGAAACTCTTT. This sequence encodes CALWELSNYYKKLF.

This chain connects TRGV9 to TRGJ1 or TRGJ2. TCRdb does not report a J gene; here it was assigned by matching the DNA to germline references. This CDR3 contains 9 residues. J gave up 12 bases and V 2 bases, and 1 base lay outside the gene matches. Germline V CDR1 and CDR2: GITISATS, ISYDGTV (reference sequence). CDR3 in DNA: TGTGCCTTGTGGGAGGGGAAACTCTTT. It is translated as CALWEGKLF.

This clone was counted between two and nine times. This sequence may be a read error, since a much larger clone differs from it by one base. This chain uses TRGV9 with TRGJ1 or TRGJ2. V lost 3 bases, J lost 3 bases, and 2 bases stayed unmatched. Per the germline V gene, CDR1 is GITISATS and CDR2 is ISYDGTV (reference sequence). The CDR3 is made up of 12 amino acids. For the CDR3, the DNA is TGTGCCTTGTGGGAGAGTTATTATAAGAAACTCTTT. It specifies CALWESYYKKLF.

By share, this clone counts as large. Other DNA sequences from this sample encode an identical CDR3 as well. The rearrangement uses TRGV9 and TRGJP. Germline V gene data show CDR1 as GITISATS and CDR2 as ISYDGTV (reference sequence). The CDR3 length is 15 residues. After removal of 2 bases from V and 6 bases from J, the junction contained 1 base not matched to a gene. The CDR3 DNA is TGTGCCTTGTGGGAGGGAGAGTTGGGCAAAAAAATCAAGGTATTT. This codes for CALWEGELGKKIKVF.

In its sample, this clone ranks as medium-sized. The DNA is left out, because the CDR3 cannot be placed on it with certainty; the CDR3 is given as TCRdb lists it. The V gene call is TRGV10, and the J gene call is absent. TRGV10 is annotated as an ORF whose role is uncertain. The CDR3 is 31 amino acids long, termini counted. The CDR3 loop reads CAAWGSGDIGNSLAVEQHLLSQVSIGRIQHF.

The V and J genes are TRGV9 and TRGJP. No J gene was available from TCRdb, and it was assigned here by a germline match of the DNA. The J segment lost 1 base and the V segment lost 3 bases, leaving 3 bases of the junction unmatched. The length of the CDR3 is 17 residues. Germline CDR1 is GITISATS and CDR2 is ISYDGTV (reference sequence). The CDR3 coding sequence is TGTGCCTTGTGGGAGTACGGGCAAGAGTTGGGCAAAAAAATCAAGGTATTT. Translating gives CALWEYGQELGKKIKVF.

This clone qualifies as large. The V and J genes are TRGV10 and TRGJP1. Being an ORF, TRGV10 has a function that is uncertain. This CDR3 contains 12 residues. The trim removed 8 bases at V and 7 bases at J, leaving 5 bases unmatched. The CDR3 sequence is CAAWDFGWFKIF. In DNA form, the CDR3 reads TGTGCTGCGTGGGATTTTGGTTGGTTCAAGATATTT.

This clone is medium-sized (0.01 to 0.1%) within its sample. This chain links TRGV9 with TRGJP. CDR1 GITISATS and CDR2 ISYDGTV come from the germline V gene (reference sequence). The trim removed 2 bases at V and 6 bases at J, leaving 4 bases unmatched. The CDR3 contains 16 residues. In nucleotides, the CDR3 is TGTGCCTTGTGGGAGGACGGAGAGTTGGGCAAAAAAATCAAGGTATTT. Its protein product is CALWEDGELGKKIKVF.

This rearrangement joins TRGV9 to TRGJP. The V and J ends lost 11 bases and 17 bases, in that order; junction bases with no gene match: 3. The germline gives CDR1 GITISATS, CDR2 ISYDGTV (reference sequence). CDR3 size: 9 residues. In DNA form, the CDR3 reads TGTGCCTACCAAAAAATCAAGGTATTT. Translated, it gives CAYQKIKVF.

In its sample, this clone was seen a few times. The chain employs TRGV9 and TRGJP2. In germline, CDR1 is GITISATS, CDR2 ISYDGTV (reference sequence). The CDR3 spans 14 residues. J lost 5 bases, V lost 0 bases, and 3 bases had no gene match. DNA of the CDR3: TGTGCCTTGTGGGAGGTGCAGAGTGATTGGATCAAGACGTTT. Translation: CALWEVQSDWIKTF.